This T cell receptor (beta chain) originates from a study of CD8+ T cells in alopecia areata. As the sequencing template, cDNA was produced by extracting RNA and reverse transcribing it. Clones were sequenced by immunoSEQ multiplex PCR, and TCRdb holds only the in-frame ones, with some missing. This sample yields 140,000 to 150,000 clones, of which 45% to 60% are seen a single time; around 6.8% belongs to the top ten. Germline trimming cut 3 bases from V and 4 bases from J; bases unmatched to any gene: 6. Germline CDR1 reads MGHRA; CDR2 reads YSYEKL. There are 15 residues in the CDR3. Collected material from alopecia areata patients comprised lesional scalp punch biopsies and peripheral blood.

Source material: CD4+ T cells sorted from blood. The sequence came from a human donor with alopecia areata. V and J are TRBV4-1 and TRBJ2-7; 10 positions match TRBD2. The CDR3 sequence: CASSHQAGGSYEQYF. The CDR3 region has the DNA TGCGCCAGCAGCCACCAAGCGGGAGGGTCATACGAGCAGTACTTC.